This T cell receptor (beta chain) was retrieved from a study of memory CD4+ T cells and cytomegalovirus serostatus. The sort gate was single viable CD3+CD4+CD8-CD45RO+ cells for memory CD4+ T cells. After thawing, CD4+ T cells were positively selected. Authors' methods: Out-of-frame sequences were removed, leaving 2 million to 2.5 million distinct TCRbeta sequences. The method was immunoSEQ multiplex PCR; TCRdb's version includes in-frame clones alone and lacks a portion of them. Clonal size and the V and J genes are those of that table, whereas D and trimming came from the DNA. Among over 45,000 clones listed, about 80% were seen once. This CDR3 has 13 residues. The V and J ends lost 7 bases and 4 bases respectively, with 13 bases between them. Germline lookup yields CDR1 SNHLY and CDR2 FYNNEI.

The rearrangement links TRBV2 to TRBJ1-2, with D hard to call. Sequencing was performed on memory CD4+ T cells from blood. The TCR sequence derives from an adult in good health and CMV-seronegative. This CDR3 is CASTGNGPYGYTF. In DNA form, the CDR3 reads TGTGCCAGCACCGGGAACGGCCCCTATGGCTACACCTTC.